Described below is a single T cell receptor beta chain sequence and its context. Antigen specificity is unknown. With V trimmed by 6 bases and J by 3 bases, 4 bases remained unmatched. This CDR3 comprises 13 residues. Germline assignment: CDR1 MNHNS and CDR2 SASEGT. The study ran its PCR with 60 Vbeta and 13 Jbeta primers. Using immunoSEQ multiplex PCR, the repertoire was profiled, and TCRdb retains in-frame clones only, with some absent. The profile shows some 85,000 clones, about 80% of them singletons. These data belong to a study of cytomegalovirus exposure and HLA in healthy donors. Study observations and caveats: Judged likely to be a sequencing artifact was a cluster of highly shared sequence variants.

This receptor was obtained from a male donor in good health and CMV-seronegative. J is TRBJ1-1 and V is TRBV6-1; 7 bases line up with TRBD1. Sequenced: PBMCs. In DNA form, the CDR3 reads TGTGCCAGCAGCGTTGACAGGGACACTGAAGCTTTCTTT. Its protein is CASSVDRDTEAFF.